This T cell receptor beta chain was documented in a study of CD8+ T cells in alopecia areata. Background on the study: The study gave tofacitinib for 6 to 18 months, then 6 months off drug. Percentage of affected scalp area was the basis on which treated patients' severity was scored.

Study findings and constraints: Tofacitinib significantly reduced both scalp clonality and expanded CD8+ clones among the top 100. Many expanded lesional clones persisted during tofacitinib (in both scalp and blood).

Treatment meaning: oral pan-JAK inhibitor, 5-10 mg twice daily. cDNA serving as the sequencing template came from extracted, reverse transcribed RNA. Libraries were prepared by immunoSEQ multiplex PCR; TCRdb keeps only in-frame clonotypes and omits some of them. The top ten hold 1.3% of the sample, which has 150,000 to 200,000 clones, 50% to 70% seen once. V gave up 11 bases and J gave up 1 base, with 21 bases separating them. Germline V CDR1 and CDR2: MNHNS, SASEGT. The CDR3 covers 15 residues. On this clone: Its antigen is not known.

The clonotype was recovered from a human donor with alopecia areata. Sequenced material: CD4+ T cells sorted from blood, taken at week 49, from a patient treated with tofacitinib. V usage is TRBV6-1 and J usage is TRBJ2-7; D could derive from TRBD1 or TRBD2 (6 bases each). The CDR3 reads CACRGGWGQSYEQYF. CDR3 DNA sequence: TGTGCCTGCCGCGGAGGGTGGGGGCAGTCCTACGAGCAGTACTTC.